This paragraph reports one T cell receptor (beta chain). Per the authors' pipeline: ImmunoSEQ supplied junction-only sequences lacking quality scores, so filtering was different. Sequencing was performed with immunoSEQ multiplex PCR; in TCRdb, only in-frame clones are kept and a portion is missing. V, J and clone size derive from that table, while D and trimming were established from the DNA sequence. The table has some 580,000 clones, 98% seen once; the top ten hold 0.3%. Naive-designated CD8 cells lacked CD45RO, were positively enriched for CCR7, and omitted terminally differentiated effector memory CD45RA+ cells. CDR1 and CDR2 (germline): LNHNV, YYDKDF (reference sequence). CDR3 size: 17 residues. V dropped 3 bases and J dropped 2; count of bases not matched to a gene: 12. This sample stems from a study of shared clonotypes between healthy human individuals.

The specimen was naive CD8+ T cells sorted from blood. This receptor was obtained from a man aged 25 to 40 in good health. This chain connects TRBV15 to TRBJ2-7; 8 bases map to TRBD2. CDR3 loop: CATSSELTTSAAYEQYF. CDR3 nucleotides: TGTGCCACCAGCAGTGAGCTGACGACTAGCGCCGCCTACGAGCAGTACTTC.